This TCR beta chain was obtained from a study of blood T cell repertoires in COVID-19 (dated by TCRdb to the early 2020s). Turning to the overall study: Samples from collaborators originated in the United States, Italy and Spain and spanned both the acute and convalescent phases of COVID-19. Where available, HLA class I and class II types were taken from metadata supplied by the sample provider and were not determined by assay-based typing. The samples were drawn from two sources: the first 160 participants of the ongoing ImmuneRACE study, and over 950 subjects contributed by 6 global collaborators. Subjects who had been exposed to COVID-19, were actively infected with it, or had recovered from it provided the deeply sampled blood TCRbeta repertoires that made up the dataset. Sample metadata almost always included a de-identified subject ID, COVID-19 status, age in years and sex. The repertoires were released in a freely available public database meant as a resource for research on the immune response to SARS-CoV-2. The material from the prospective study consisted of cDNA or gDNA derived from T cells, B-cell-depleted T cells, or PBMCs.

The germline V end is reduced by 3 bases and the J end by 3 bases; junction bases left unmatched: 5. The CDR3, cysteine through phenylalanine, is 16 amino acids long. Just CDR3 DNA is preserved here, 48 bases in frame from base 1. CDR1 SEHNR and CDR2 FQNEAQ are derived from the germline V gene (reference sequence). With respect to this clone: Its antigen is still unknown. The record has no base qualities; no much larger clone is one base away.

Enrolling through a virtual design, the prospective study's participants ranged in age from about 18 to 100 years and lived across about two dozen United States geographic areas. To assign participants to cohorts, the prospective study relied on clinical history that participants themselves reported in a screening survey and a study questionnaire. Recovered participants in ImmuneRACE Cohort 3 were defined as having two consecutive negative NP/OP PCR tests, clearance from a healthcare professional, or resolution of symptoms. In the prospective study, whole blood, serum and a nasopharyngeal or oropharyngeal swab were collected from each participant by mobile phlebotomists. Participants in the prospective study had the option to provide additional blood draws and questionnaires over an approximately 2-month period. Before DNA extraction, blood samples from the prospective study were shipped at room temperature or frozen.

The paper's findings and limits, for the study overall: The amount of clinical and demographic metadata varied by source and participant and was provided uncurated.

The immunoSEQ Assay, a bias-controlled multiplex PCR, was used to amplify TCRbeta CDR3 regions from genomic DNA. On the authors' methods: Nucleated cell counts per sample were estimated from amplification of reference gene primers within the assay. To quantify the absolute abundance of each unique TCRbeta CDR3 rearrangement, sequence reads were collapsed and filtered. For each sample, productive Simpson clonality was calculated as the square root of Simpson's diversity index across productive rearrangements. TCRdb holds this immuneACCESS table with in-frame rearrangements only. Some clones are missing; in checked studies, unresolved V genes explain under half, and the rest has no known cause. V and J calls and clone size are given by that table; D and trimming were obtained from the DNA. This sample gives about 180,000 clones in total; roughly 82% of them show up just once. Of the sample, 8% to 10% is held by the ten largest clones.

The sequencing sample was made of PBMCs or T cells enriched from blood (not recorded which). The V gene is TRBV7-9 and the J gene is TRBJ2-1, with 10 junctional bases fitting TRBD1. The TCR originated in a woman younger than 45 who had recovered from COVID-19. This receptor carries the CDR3 CASSFAGTGDYNEQFF. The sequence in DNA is TGTGCCAGCAGCTTCGCCGGGACAGGGGACTACAATGAGCAGTTCTTC.